What follows describes a single T cell receptor beta chain. This sample is drawn from a study of blood T cell repertoires in COVID-19. The ends were cut back, 4 bases at V and 4 bases at J, with 6 bases in the middle. Germline CDR1 and CDR2: SNHLY and FYNNEI. The CDR3 runs 12 residues. Some clones are missing from TCRdb's copy, which holds only in-frame ones; the method was immunoSEQ multiplex PCR. This table has about 74,000 clones, 70% to 80% appearing once. The clonotype was recovered from a man aged 65-85 years with active or convalescent COVID-19. Sequenced material: peripheral blood. This chain links TRBV2 with TRBJ2-3, with D perhaps TRBD2 (5 bases). The CDR3 reads CASSAGSDTQYF. CDR3 DNA sequence: TGTGCCAGCAGTGCGGGGTCAGATACGCAGTATTTT.